This T cell receptor beta chain was documented in a study of control samples from healthy donors and cancer patients. TCRdb keeps only in-frame clones here, not all; method: immunoSEQ multiplex PCR. This table has approximately 90,000 clones, approximately 86% appearing once. J lost 4 bases, V lost 4 bases, and 10 bases had no gene match. The V gene's germline CDR1 is LGHNA and CDR2 YNFKEQ. The CDR3 runs to 18 residues. The chain is built from TRBV4-2 and TRBJ2-6; 10 nucleotides match TRBD1. Sample: blood. The sequence came from a man aged 25-45 years in good health. CDR3 protein: CASSRRPGTGAGANVLTF. The CDR3 region has the DNA TGTGCCAGCAGCCGCCGTCCCGGGACAGGGGCCGGGGCCAACGTCCTGACTTTC.